The entry that follows covers one T cell receptor beta chain sequence. This entry belongs to a study of technical replicates of blood from a few donors. TCRdb keeps only in-frame clones here, not all; method: immunoSEQ multiplex PCR. The table includes about 89,000 clones, approximately 94% detected once. The V segment lost 4 bases and the J segment 6 bases; nucleotides outside the gene matches: 4. CDR3 size: 14 residues. Germline CDR1 reads MGHRA; CDR2 reads YSYEKL. The receptor was isolated from a human donor in good health. The rearrangement joins TRBV4-1 to TRBJ1-2; 11 nucleotides align to TRBD1. The sequencing input was T cells isolated from PBMCs. CDR3 DNA sequence: TGCGCCAGCAGCCTTGGACAGGGGGCGGATGGCTACACCTTC. It is translated as CASSLGQGADGYTF.